The present TCR beta chain was sequenced within a study of blood T cell repertoires in COVID-19. About the research overall: Researchers got acute and convalescent COVID-19 samples from the United States, Italy and Spain. Nucleic acid was either cDNA or gDNA, and it came from T cells, B-cell-depleted T cells, or PBMCs.

Original processing notes: The assay estimated nucleated cells by amplifying reference gene primers. Sequencing used immunoSEQ multiplex PCR; TCRdb keeps in-frame clones, though not all of them. The V and J calls and clone size come from that table; D and trimming were worked out from the DNA. The data hold over 200,000 clones, with about nine tenths observed a single time. V was cut by 3 bases and J by 5 bases, with 17 bases left in between. Germline V gene data show CDR1 as DFQATT and CDR2 as SNEGSKA (reference sequence). The CDR3 covers 15 residues. The genes are TRBV20-1 and TRBJ1-5; maybe TRBD1 (6 bases). Material for sequencing was peripheral blood. The TCR sequence derives from a man older than 75 with acute or convalescent COVID-19. DNA of the CDR3: TGCAGTGCTAGTCTAGATCAGGGGTCGTATCAGCCCCAGCATTTT. Its protein product is CSASLDQGSYQPQHF.